Detailed here is one T cell receptor (beta chain). Two negative PCRs, clearance, or symptom resolution characterized the recovered Cohort 3 donors. TCRdb's table, derived via immunoSEQ multiplex PCR, lists solely in-frame clones and lacks some. There are 180,000 or so clones in the sample; about 86% occur only once, and 7.5% lies in the top ten. The data originate from a study of blood T cell repertoires in COVID-19. At the level of the study: The United States, Italy and Spain supplied acute and convalescent COVID-19 samples. Nucleic acid was either cDNA or gDNA, and it came from T cells, B-cell-depleted T cells, or PBMCs.

Looked up from germline, CDR1 is SEHNR and CDR2 is FQNEAQ (reference sequence). V was clipped by 5 bases and J by 4 bases; unmatched bases: 11. There are 16 residues in the CDR3. This TCR was sampled from a man between 40 and 49 years old who had recovered from COVID-19. Material for sequencing was PBMCs or T cells enriched from blood (not recorded which). The chain uses TRBV7-9 and TRBJ1-2, with TRBD1 matching over 9 bases. DNA of the CDR3: TGTGCCAGCAGCCAAATCCGAGGGACAGGGACCTATGGCTACACCTTC. Protein sequence: CASSQIRGTGTYGYTF.